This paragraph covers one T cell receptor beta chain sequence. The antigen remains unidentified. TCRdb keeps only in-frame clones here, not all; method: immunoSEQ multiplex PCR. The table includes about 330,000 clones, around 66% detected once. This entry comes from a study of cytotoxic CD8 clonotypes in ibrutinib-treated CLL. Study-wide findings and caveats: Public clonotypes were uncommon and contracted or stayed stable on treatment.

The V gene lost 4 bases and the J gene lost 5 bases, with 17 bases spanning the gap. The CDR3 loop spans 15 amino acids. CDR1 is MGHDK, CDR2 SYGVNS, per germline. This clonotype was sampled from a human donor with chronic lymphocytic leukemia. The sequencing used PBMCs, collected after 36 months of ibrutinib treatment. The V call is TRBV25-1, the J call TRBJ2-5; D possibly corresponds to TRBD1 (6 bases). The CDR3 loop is CASSGYRALEETQYF. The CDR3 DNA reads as TGTGCCAGCAGTGGGTACAGGGCGTTGGAGGAGACCCAGTACTTC.